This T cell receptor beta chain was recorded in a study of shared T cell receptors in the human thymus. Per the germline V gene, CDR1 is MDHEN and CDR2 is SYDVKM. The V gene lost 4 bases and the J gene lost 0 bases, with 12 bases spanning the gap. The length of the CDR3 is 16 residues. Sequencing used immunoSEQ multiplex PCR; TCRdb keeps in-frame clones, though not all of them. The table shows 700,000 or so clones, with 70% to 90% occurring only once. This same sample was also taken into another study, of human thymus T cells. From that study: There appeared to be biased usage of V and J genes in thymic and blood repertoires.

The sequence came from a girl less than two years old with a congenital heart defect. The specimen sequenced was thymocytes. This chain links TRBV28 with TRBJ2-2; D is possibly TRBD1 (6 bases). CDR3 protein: CASSSDRPSNTGELFF. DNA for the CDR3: TGTGCCAGCAGTTCCGACAGGCCCTCGAACACCGGGGAGCTGTTTTTT.